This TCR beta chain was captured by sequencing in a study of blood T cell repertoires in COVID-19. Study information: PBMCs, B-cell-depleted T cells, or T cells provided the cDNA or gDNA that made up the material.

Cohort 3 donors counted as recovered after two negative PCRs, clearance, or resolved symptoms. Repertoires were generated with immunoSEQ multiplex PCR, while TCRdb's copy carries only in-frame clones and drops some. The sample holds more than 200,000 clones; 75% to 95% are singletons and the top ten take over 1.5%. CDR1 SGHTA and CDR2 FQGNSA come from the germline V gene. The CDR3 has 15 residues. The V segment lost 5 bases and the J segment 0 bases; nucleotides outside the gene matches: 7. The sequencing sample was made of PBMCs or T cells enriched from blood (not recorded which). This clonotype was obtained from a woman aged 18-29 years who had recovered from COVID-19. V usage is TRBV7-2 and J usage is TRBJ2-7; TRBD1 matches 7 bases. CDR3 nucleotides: TGTGCCAGCAGCGGCGGCAGGGGGACCTCCTACGAGCAGTACTTC. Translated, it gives CASSGGRGTSYEQYF.